The subject of this entry is one T cell receptor beta chain. The Seattle patients joined while their infection was active and were tracked longitudinally afterward. The entry originates in a study of blood T cell repertoires in COVID-19. Across the whole study: Acute and convalescent COVID-19 samples came from the United States, Italy and Spain. PBMCs, B-cell-depleted T cells, or T cells provided the cDNA or gDNA that made up the material.

In the original workflow: Counts of nucleated cells, estimated from reference gene primer amplification, were obtained. The repertoire was sequenced with immunoSEQ multiplex PCR; TCRdb's copy has only in-frame clones and lacks some. The V and J calls and the clone size are those of that table, but D and trimming were determined from the DNA. The data show under 300,000 clones, less than 85% seen once. This TCR derives from a human donor with COVID-19, enrolled during active disease. The donor label of this sample is uncertain. Source material: peripheral blood.

In DNA, the CDR3 is TGTGCCAGCAGTTCCCCAGGGGCTTATAACGAGCAGTACTTC. Translation: CASSSPGAYNEQYF. The chain employs TRBV28 and TRBJ2-7; possibly TRBD1 for D (6 bases). Germline CDR1 is MDHEN and CDR2 is SYDVKM. Trimming left V 4 bases short and J 5 bases short, with 15 bases between. The CDR3 is 14 residues long. The complete variable domain, with remaining parts taken from reference TRBV28 and TRBJ2-7, reads DVKVTQSSRYLVKRTGEKVFLECVQDMDHENMFWYRQDPGLGLRLIYFSYDVKMKEKGDIPEGYSVSREKKERFSLILESASTNQTSMYLCASSSPGAYNEQYFGPGTRLTVT.